This record concerns one TCR beta chain sequence. TCRdb used MiXCR to reprocess the 5' RACE reads, holding one entry per CDR3 protein. This sample carries some 49,000 distinct CDR3 sequences, 3.5% to 4.5% of them seen once, and the ten largest clones take 5% to 6.5%. This sample was taken from a study of early T cells in non-severe SARS-CoV-2 infection. The CDR3 runs to 15 residues. The junction had 10 bases not matched to a gene; V was cut back by 4 bases and J by 5 bases. The germline V gene encodes CDR1 SGHRS and CDR2 YFSETQ. The gene calls are TRBV5-1 and TRBJ2-3; 7 positions match TRBD2. The origin of this receptor is an adult who was a healthcare worker with PCR-confirmed SARS-CoV-2 infection or an uninfected control (not recorded which). What was sequenced was whole blood. CDR3 bases: TGCGCCAGCAGCCCTTCAGCGGGGACGGGAGATACGCAGTATTTT. Protein: CASSPSAGTGDTQYF.